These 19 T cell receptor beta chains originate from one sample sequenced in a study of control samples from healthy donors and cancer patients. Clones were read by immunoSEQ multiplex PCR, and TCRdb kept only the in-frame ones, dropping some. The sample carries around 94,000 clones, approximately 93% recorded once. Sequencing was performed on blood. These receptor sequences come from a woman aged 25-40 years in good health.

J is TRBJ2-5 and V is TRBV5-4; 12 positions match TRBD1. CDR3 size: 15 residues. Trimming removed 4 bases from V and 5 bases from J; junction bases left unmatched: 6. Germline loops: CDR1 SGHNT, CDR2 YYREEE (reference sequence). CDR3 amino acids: CASSPGQGAGETQYF. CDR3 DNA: TGTGCCAGCAGCCCGGGACAGGGGGCCGGGGAGACCCAGTACTTC.

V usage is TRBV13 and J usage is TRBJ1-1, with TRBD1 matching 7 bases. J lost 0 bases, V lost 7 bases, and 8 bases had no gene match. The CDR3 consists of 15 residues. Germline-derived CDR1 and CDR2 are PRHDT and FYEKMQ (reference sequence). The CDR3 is CASMVLQGLNTEAFF. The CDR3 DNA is TGTGCCAGCATGGTTCTACAGGGGCTGAACACTGAAGCTTTCTTT.

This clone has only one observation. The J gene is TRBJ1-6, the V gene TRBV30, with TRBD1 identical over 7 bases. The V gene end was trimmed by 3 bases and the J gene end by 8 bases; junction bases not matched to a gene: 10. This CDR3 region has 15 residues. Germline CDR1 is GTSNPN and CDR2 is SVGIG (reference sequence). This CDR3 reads CAWSQLTGFYSPLHF. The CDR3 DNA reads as TGTGCCTGGAGCCAACTGACAGGGTTCTATTCACCCCTCCACTTT.

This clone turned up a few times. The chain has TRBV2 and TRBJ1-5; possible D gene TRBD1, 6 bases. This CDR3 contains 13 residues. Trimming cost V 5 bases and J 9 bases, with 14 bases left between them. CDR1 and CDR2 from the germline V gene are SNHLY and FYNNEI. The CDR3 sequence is CASSTDRYRPQHF. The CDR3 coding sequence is TGTGCCAGCAGTACGGACAGATATCGGCCCCAGCATTTT.

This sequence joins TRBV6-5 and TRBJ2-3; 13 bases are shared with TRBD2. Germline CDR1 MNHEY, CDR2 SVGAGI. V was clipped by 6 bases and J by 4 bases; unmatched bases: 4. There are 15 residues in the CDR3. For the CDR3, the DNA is TGTGCCAGCAGAAGGACTAGCGGGAGATCAGATACGCAGTATTTT. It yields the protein CASRRTSGRSDTQYF.

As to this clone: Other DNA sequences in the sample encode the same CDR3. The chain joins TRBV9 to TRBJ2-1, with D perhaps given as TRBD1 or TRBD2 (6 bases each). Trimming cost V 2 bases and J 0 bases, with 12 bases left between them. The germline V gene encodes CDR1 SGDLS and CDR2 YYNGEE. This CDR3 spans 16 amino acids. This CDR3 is CASSVAGGLSYNEQFF. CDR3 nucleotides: TGTGCCAGCAGCGTGGCCGGGGGCCTCTCCTACAATGAGCAGTTCTTC.

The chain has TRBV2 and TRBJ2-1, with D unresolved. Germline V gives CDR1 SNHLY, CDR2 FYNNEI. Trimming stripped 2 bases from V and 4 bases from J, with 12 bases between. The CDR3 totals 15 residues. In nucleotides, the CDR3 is TGTGCCAGCAGTGAATATGTAGGGCCTTACAATGAGCAGTTCTTC. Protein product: CASSEYVGPYNEQFF.

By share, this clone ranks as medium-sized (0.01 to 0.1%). The CDR3 loop is CASSTAGDTGELFF. The DNA for the CDR3 is TGTGCCAGCAGTACGGCAGGGGACACCGGGGAGCTGTTTTTT. V and J are TRBV25-1 and TRBJ2-2; a possible D gene is TRBD1 (6 bases). This CDR3 is built from 14 residues. Between the trimmed V and J ends, which lost 5 bases and 3 bases, there was a span of 10 bases. Germline assignment: CDR1 MGHDK and CDR2 SYGVNS.

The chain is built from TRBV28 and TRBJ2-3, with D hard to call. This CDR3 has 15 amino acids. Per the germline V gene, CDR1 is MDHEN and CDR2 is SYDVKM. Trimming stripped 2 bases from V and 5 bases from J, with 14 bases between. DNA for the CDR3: TGTGCCAGCAGTTTAATTTCAGGTCCTCTAGATACGCAGTATTTT. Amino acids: CASSLISGPLDTQYF.

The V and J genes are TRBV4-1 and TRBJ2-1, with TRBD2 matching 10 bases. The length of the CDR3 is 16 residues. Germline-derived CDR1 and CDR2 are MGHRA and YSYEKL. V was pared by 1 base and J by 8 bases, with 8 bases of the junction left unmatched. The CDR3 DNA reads TGCGCCAGCAGCCAAGTACAAGCGGGAGGGCCCCATGAGCAGTTCTTC. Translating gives CASSQVQAGGPHEQFF.

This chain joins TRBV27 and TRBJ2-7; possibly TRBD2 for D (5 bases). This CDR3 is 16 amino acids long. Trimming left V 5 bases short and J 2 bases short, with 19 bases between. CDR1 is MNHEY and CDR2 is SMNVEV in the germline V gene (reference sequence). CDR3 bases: TGTGCCAGCAGTCCATTTTTCGTAGGGAGCCCCTACGAGCAGTACTTC. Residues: CASSPFFVGSPYEQYF.

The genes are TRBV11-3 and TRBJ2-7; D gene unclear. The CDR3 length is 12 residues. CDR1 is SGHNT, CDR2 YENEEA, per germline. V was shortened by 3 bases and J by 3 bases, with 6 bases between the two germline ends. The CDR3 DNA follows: TGTGCCAGCAGCTTTCGCCACTACGAGCAGTACTTC. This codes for CASSFRHYEQYF.

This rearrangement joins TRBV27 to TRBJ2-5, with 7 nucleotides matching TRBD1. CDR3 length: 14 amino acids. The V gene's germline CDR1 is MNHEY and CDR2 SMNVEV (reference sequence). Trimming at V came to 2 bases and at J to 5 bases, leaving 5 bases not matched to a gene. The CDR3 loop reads CASSLGGRGETQYF. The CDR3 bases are TGTGCCAGCAGTTTAGGGGGCAGGGGGGAGACCCAGTACTTC.

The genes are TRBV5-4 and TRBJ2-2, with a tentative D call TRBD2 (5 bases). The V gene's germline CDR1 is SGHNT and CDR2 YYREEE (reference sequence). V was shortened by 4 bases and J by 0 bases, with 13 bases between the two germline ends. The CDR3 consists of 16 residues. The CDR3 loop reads CASSTWYGTNTGELFF. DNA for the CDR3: TGTGCCAGCAGCACCTGGTACGGGACGAACACCGGGGAGCTGTTTTTT.

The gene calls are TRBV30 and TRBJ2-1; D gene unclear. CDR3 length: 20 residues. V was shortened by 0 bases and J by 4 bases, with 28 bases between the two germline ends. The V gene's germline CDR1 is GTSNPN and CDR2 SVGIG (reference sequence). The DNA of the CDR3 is TGTGCCTGGAGTGTTGGCTTTGATGTTCGGGTCTCCCATCCTTACAATGAGCAGTTCTTC. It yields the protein CAWSVGFDVRVSHPYNEQFF.

This CDR3 is CASSLVGGAGNEQFF. The CDR3 nucleotides are TGTGCCAGCAGCTTAGTCGGGGGGGCCGGGAATGAGCAGTTCTTC. The V and J genes are TRBV13 and TRBJ2-1; 8 bases are a match to TRBD2. The germline V gene has CDR1 PRHDT and CDR2 FYEKMQ (reference sequence). CDR3 size: 15 residues. V was pared by 1 base and J by 7 bases, with 6 bases of the junction left unmatched.

This CDR3 reads CASSRGTAGDQPQHF. As DNA, the CDR3 is TGCGCCAGCAGCCGAGGGACAGCCGGGGATCAGCCCCAGCATTTT. The chain employs TRBV4-1 and TRBJ1-5, with 7 bases that match TRBD1. The CDR3 is 15 amino acids. The trim removed 4 bases at V and 5 bases at J, leaving 8 bases unmatched. CDR1 MGHRA and CDR2 YSYEKL come from the germline V gene.

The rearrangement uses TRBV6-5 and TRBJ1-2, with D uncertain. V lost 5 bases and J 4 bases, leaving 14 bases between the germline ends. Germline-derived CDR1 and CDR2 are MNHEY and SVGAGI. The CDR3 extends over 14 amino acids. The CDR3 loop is CASSRTYQTYGYTF. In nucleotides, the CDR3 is TGTGCCAGCAGTCGGACCTATCAGACCTATGGCTACACCTTC.

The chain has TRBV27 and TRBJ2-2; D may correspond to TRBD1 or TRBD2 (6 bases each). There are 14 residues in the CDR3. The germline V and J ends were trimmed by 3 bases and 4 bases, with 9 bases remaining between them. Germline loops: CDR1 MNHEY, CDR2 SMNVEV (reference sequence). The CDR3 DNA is TGTGCCAGCAGTTTGACGGGGGCCACCGGGGAGCTGTTTTTT. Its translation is CASSLTGATGELFF.